This is a list of T cell receptor beta chains from one sample in a study of identical twins. TCRdb re-derived calls from the 5' RACE reads in MiXCR, one entry per CDR3 protein. The repertoire includes a few hundred thousand distinct CDR3 sequences, around 18% of them detected once, and around 12% sits in the top ten. Source material: naive T cells sorted from blood. The receptors were sampled from a man over 45 in good health. Both conserved end residues are part of each CDR3. D genes are given only for firm matches. Some rows mark clone size as missing; the rest say once, few, many or name a class of expanded clone.

D: TRBD1; J: TRBJ2-1; V: TRBV20-1; size: many; DNA: TGCAGTGCTATTCGGACAGGGGGCGCGTCCTACAATGAGCAGTTCTTC; CDR3: CSAIRTGGASYNEQFF
D: NA; J: TRBJ2-5; V: TRBV12-3/TRBV12-4; size: NA; DNA: TGTGCCAGCAGTGGGGTCGGGGTGGGAGAGACCCAGTACTTC; CDR3: CASSGVGVGETQYF
D: NA; J: TRBJ2-7; V: TRBV20-1; size: NA; DNA: TGCAGTGCTATCCCCCAGGGTGGGTCCTACGAGCAGTACTTC; CDR3: CSAIPQGGSYEQYF
D: NA; J: TRBJ2-4; V: TRBV19; size: NA; DNA: TGTGCCAGTACCTGGGGTCCTGTCGGCAAAAACATTCAGTACTTC; CDR3: CASTWGPVGKNIQYF
D: NA; J: TRBJ2-7; V: TRBV20-1; size: few; DNA: TGCAGTGCTAGAGATCTAGGGGGCGGGACCTACGAGCAGTACTTC; CDR3: CSARDLGGGTYEQYF
D: NA; J: TRBJ2-7; V: TRBV7-9; size: many; DNA: TGTGCCAGCAGCTTTAGTGCCGAGCAGTACTTC; CDR3: CASSFSAEQYF
D: TRBD2; J: TRBJ2-1; V: TRBV7-9; size: few; DNA: TGTGCCAGCAGCCCCTTAAGACTAGCGGGAGACAATGAGCAGTTCTTC; CDR3: CASSPLRLAGDNEQFF
D: NA; J: TRBJ2-7; V: TRBV4-2; size: few; DNA: TGTGCCAGCAGCCAATACAACCGGGACATCATTGAGCAGTACTTC; CDR3: CASSQYNRDIIEQYF
D: TRBD2; J: TRBJ2-1; V: TRBV27; size: NA; DNA: TGTGCCAGCGCAAGCGGGGGCTACTACAATGAGCAGTTCTTC; CDR3: CASASGGYYNEQFF
D: NA; J: TRBJ2-5; V: TRBV10-3; size: few; DNA: TGTGCCATCAGTGAGTCGAAAGGGTTGACCCAGTACTTC; CDR3: CAISESKGLTQYF
D: NA; J: TRBJ1-2; V: TRBV12-3/TRBV12-4; size: NA; DNA: TGTGCCAGCAGCTCTAGGGGGGTGAATCCTTATGGCTACACCTTC; CDR3: CASSSRGVNPYGYTF
D: NA; J: TRBJ1-2; V: TRBV7-2; size: NA; DNA: TGTGCCAGCAGCTTAGCAACAGGGTCAAACTATGGCTACACCTTC; CDR3: CASSLATGSNYGYTF
D: TRBD2; J: TRBJ2-7; V: TRBV7-8; size: few; DNA: TGTGCCAGCAGCCGGACTAGCGGGAGTTTGTTTTACGAGCAGTACTTC; CDR3: CASSRTSGSLFYEQYF
D: NA; J: TRBJ2-3; V: TRBV7-6; size: NA; DNA: TGTGCCAGCAGCCTGAACTCTCTAATTTCAGATACGCAGTATTTT; CDR3: CASSLNSLISDTQYF
D: TRBD2; J: TRBJ2-7; V: TRBV7-2; size: few; DNA: TGTGCCAGCAGCCCCCTAGGCGGGAGGGTGTCCTACGAGCAGTACTTC; CDR3: CASSPLGGRVSYEQYF
D: NA; J: TRBJ2-1; V: TRBV2; size: many; DNA: TGTGCCCTCCACGAGCTTTCCTTCTCCTACAATGAGCAGTTCTTC; CDR3: CALHELSFSYNEQFF
D: NA; J: TRBJ1-1; V: TRBV9; size: NA; DNA: TGTGCCAGCACCGGAAGGGGGTCCCTTCGCGCTTTCTTT; CDR3: CASTGRGSLRAFF
D: TRBD1; J: TRBJ2-3; V: TRBV20-1; size: NA; DNA: TGCAGTGGAAAGACAGGGGGCGCAGATACGCAGTATTTT; CDR3: CSGKTGGADTQYF
D: NA; J: TRBJ2-7; V: TRBV20-1; size: NA; DNA: TGCAGTGCTAGAGATCTTAGGGACCTCTACGAGCAGTACTTC; CDR3: CSARDLRDLYEQYF
D: TRBD1; J: TRBJ2-2; V: TRBV6-2/TRBV6-3; size: NA; DNA: TGTGCCAGCAGTTATAGGGGGACAGTTCAACGAACCGGGGAGCTGTTTTTT; CDR3: CASSYRGTVQRTGELFF
D: NA; J: TRBJ1-1; V: TRBV10-3; size: few; DNA: TGTGCCATCAGTGAGTCTTACCAGATGAACACTGAAGCTTTCTTT; CDR3: CAISESYQMNTEAFF
D: NA; J: TRBJ2-7; V: TRBV6-6; size: NA; DNA: TGTGCCAGCAGTTACACCTTTAGGGAGCAGTACTTC; CDR3: CASSYTFREQYF
D: TRBD1; J: TRBJ1-6; V: TRBV7-9; size: NA; DNA: TGTGCCAGCAGCGGTACCGGGACAGGAAATTCACCCCTCCACTTT; CDR3: CASSGTGTGNSPLHF
D: TRBD2; J: TRBJ2-5; V: TRBV27; size: NA; DNA: TGTGCCAGCAGTAAACAAAGACTAGCCAGTGAGACCCAGTACTTC; CDR3: CASSKQRLASETQYF
D: TRBD2; J: TRBJ2-5; V: TRBV11-2; size: few; DNA: TGTGCCAGCAGCTTAGATCCTTCGACTAGCGGGGGGACGGAGACCCAGTACTTC; CDR3: CASSLDPSTSGGTETQYF
D: NA; J: TRBJ2-1; V: TRBV5-4; size: NA; DNA: TGTGCCAGCAGCTTGGGGGACGGAGACACCTCAAGGCCCCAGTTCTTC; CDR3: CASSLGDGDTSRPQFF
D: NA; J: TRBJ2-7; V: TRBV10-3; size: NA; DNA: TGTGCCATCAGTGAGTCGAACACGGGCCTCGGCGAGCAGTACTTC; CDR3: CAISESNTGLGEQYF
D: NA; J: TRBJ1-2; V: TRBV7-8; size: few; DNA: TGTGCCAGCAGCCCCTCAACGGAACGTGGCTACACCTTC; CDR3: CASSPSTERGYTF
D: TRBD2; J: TRBJ2-1; V: TRBV4-2; size: few; DNA: TGTGCCAGCAGCCAAGATGCGGGGGGCTCCTACAATGAGCAGTTCTTC; CDR3: CASSQDAGGSYNEQFF
D: TRBD1; J: TRBJ2-7; V: TRBV12-3/TRBV12-4; size: many; DNA: TGTGCCAGCAGGATCCCGGGACAGGGTTACGAGCAGTACTTC; CDR3: CASRIPGQGYEQYF
D: NA; J: TRBJ2-5; V: TRBV11-2; size: NA; DNA: TGTGCCAGCAGCTTTTATATCCCAGGGCAAGAGACCCAGTACTTC; CDR3: CASSFYIPGQETQYF
D: NA; J: TRBJ1-1; V: TRBV15; size: few; DNA: TGTGCCACCAGCAGAGACAGGGGGAACACTGAAGCTTTCTTT; CDR3: CATSRDRGNTEAFF
D: TRBD2; J: TRBJ2-1; V: TRBV20-1; size: NA; DNA: TGCAGTGCGCTCGTGGGACTAGCGAAAACCTACAATGAGCAGTTCTTC; CDR3: CSALVGLAKTYNEQFF
D: NA; J: TRBJ2-1; V: TRBV7-9; size: once; DNA: TGTGCCAGCAGCTTAATGGGACTCAATGAGCAGTTCTTC; CDR3: CASSLMGLNEQFF
D: NA; J: TRBJ1-5; V: TRBV20-1; size: few; DNA: TGCAGTGCCAAAAGAGGATATAGCAATCAGCCCCAGCATTTT; CDR3: CSAKRGYSNQPQHF
D: NA; J: TRBJ2-5; V: TRBV6-2/TRBV6-3; size: many; DNA: TGTGCCAGCAGTTACTCGTGGACCCAGTACTTC; CDR3: CASSYSWTQYF
D: TRBD2; J: TRBJ2-1; V: TRBV27; size: NA; DNA: TGTGCCAGCAGTTTATATGTGCTAGCGGGAGTCAATGAGCAGTTCTTC; CDR3: CASSLYVLAGVNEQFF
D: TRBD1; J: TRBJ2-6; V: TRBV24-1; size: NA; DNA: TGTGCCACCAGTGGAGGGACAGGGGCAGGCTCTGGGGCCAACGTCCTGACTTTC; CDR3: CATSGGTGAGSGANVLTF